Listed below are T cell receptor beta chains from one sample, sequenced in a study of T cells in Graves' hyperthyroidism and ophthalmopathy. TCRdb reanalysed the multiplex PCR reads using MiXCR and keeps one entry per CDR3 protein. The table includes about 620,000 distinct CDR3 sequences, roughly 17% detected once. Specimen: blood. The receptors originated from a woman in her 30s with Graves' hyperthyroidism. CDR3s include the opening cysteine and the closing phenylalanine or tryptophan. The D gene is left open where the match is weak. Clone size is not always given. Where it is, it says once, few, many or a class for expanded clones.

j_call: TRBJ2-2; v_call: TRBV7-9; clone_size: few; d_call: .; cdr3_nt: TGTGCCAGCAGCCCTATTACGGAGGGGGAACTGTTTTTT; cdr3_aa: CASSPITEGELFF
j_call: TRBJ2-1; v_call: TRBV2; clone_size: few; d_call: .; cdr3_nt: TGTGCCAGCAGTGGGGCGAGGGGCGTCGAGCAGTTCTTC; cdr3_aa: CASSGARGVEQFF
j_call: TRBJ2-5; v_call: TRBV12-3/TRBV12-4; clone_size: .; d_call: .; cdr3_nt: TGTGCCAGCAGTTTATGGCACGACCCGGGAGAAGAGACCCAGTACTTC; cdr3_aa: CASSLWHDPGEETQYF
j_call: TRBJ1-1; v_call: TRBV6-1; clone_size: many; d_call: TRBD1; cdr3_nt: TGTGCCAGCAAAGCCCGGACAGGGGGCACTGAAGCTTTCTTT; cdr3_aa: CASKARTGGTEAFF
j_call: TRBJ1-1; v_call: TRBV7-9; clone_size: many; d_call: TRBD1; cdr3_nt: TGTGCCAGCAGCTTTAATAAGGGGGCTAACACTGAAGCTTTCTTT; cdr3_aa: CASSFNKGANTEAFF
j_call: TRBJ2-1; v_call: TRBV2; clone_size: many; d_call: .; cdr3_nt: TGTGCCAGCCACCCGGGGACCTACAATGAGCAGTTCTTC; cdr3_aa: CASHPGTYNEQFF
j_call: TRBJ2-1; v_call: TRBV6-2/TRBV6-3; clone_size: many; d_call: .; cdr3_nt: TGTGCCAGCAGACGCTCGGCAGTGCGGTACAATGAGCAGTTCTTC; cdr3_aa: CASRRSAVRYNEQFF
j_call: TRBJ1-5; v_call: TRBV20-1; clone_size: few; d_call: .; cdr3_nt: TGCAGTGCTACTTTAGGAGGAGGGGGGCCCCAGCATTTT; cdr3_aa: CSATLGGGGPQHF
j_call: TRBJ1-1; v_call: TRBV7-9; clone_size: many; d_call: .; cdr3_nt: TGTGCCAGCAGCCCGTATCAACAGGGATCCCGGGTAAACACTGAAGCTTTCTTT; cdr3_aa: CASSPYQQGSRVNTEAFF
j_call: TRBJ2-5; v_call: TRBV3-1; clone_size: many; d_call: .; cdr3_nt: TGTGCCAGCAGCCAACCCCTAAAGACCCAGTACTTC; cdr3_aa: CASSQPLKTQYF
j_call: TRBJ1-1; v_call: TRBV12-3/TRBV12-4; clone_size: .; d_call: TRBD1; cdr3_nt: TGTGCCAGCAGTCCCAGACAGGGTATGGAAGCTTTCTTT; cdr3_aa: CASSPRQGMEAFF
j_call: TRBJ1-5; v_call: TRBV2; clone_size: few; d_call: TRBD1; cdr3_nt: TGTGCCAGCAGTACACAGGGGGAGAATCAGCCCCAGCATTTT; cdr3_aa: CASSTQGENQPQHF
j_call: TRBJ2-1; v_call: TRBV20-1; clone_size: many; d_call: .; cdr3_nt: TGCAGTGCTAGAGTAGGGGGCCGAGCGGGACACGTTTACAATGAGCAGTTCTTC; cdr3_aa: CSARVGGRAGHVYNEQFF
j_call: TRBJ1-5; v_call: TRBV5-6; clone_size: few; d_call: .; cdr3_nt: TGTGCCAGCACCAAAAGTGGGGGGCTTAGCAATCAGCCCCAGCATTTT; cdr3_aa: CASTKSGGLSNQPQHF
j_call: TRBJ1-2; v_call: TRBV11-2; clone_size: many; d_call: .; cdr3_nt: TGTGCCAGCAGCTTAGTCGCTGGCCTTGGGGGCTACACCTTC; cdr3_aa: CASSLVAGLGGYTF
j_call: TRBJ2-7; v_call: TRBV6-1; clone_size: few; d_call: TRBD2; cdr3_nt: TGTGCCACCTCACTAGCGGGAGGTTCGGAGCAGTACTTC; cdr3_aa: CATSLAGGSEQYF
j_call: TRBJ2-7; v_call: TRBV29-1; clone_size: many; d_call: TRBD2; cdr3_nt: TGCAGCGTTGAAGGACTAGCGGGAGGCGAGCAGTACTTC; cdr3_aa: CSVEGLAGGEQYF
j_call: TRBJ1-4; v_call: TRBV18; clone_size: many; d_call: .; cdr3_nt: TGTGCCAGCTCACTCAGGGGACCTAATGAAAAACTGTTTTTT; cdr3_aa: CASSLRGPNEKLFF
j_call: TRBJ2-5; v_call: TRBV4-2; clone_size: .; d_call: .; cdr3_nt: TGTGCCAGCAGCCCATCTCGGGACCGGGAGTGGGAGACCCAGTACTTC; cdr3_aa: CASSPSRDREWETQYF
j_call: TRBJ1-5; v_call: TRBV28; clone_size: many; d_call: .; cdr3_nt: TGTGCCAGCATCGAGAAGGATCAGCCCCAGCATTTT; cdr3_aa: CASIEKDQPQHF
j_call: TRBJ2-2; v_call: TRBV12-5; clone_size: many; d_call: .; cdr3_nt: TGTGCTAGTGATTGTAGGGTAAAGGCCGGGGAGCTGTTTTTT; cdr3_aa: CASDCRVKAGELFF
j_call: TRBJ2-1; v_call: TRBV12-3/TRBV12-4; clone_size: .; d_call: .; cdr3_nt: TGTGCCAGCGGGGGCGGCTCCTACAATGAGCAGTTCTTC; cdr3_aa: CASGGGSYNEQFF
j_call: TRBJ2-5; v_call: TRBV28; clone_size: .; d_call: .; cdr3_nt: TGTGCCAGCAGTTTTGATTCGAGGGGGGAGACCGAAAAGTACCAAGAGACCCAGTACTTC; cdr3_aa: CASSFDSRGETEKYQETQYF
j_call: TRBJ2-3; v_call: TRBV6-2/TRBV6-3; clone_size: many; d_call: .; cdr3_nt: TGTGCCAGCACCGACGGGACAACTACTAGCACAGATACGCAGTATTTT; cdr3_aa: CASTDGTTTSTDTQYF
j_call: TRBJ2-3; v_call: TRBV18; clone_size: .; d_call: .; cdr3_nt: TGTGCCAGCTCACTAAATGAAGTTTCGTATAGCTGGGCAGACACGCAGTATTTT; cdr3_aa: CASSLNEVSYSWADTQYF
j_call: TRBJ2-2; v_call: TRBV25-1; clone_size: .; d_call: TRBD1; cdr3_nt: TGTGCCAGCAGTTCATGGACAGGGCGAGCGACCGGGGAGCTGTTTTTT; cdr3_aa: CASSSWTGRATGELFF
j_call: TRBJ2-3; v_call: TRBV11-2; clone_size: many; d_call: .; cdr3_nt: TGTGCCAGCAGCGGGCTCACAGATACGCAGTATTTT; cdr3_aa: CASSGLTDTQYF
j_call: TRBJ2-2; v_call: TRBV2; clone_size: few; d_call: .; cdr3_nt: TGTGCCAGCAGTCCGCGACCGAGAACCGGGGAGCTGTTTTTT; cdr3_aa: CASSPRPRTGELFF
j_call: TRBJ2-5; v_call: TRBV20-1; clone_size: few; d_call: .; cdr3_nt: TGCAGTGCTAGAGTGCCGCCGGAGACCCAGTACTTC; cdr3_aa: CSARVPPETQYF
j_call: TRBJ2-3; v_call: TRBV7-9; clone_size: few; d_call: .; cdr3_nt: TGTGCCAGCGACTCAGATACGCAGTATTTT; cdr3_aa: CASDSDTQYF
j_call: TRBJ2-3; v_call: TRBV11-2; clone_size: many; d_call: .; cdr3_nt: TGTGCCAGCAGCTGGGGGCCTAGGGAGGGCACAGATACGCAGTATTTT; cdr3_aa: CASSWGPREGTDTQYF
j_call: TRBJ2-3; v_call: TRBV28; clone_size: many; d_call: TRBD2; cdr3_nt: TGTGCCAGCAGTTTCAGACTAGCGGGCACAGATACGCAGTATTTT; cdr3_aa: CASSFRLAGTDTQYF
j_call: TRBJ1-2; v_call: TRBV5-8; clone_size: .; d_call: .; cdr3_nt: TGTGCCAGCAGCTTGTTCGGGGGAGGCTACACCTTC; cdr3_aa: CASSLFGGGYTF
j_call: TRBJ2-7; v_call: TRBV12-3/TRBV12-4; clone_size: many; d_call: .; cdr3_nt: TGTGCCAGCAGTTTAAGTAGGGTGGCTAGTACGTTGGGCGAGCAGTACTTC; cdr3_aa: CASSLSRVASTLGEQYF
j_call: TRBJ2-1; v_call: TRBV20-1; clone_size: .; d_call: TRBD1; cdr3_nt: TGCAGTGCTTCGTGGGACAGGGCCTACAATGAGCAGTTCTTC; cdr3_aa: CSASWDRAYNEQFF
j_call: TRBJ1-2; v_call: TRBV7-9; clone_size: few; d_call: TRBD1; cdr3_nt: TGTGCCAGCAGCTTAGGGACAGGGAATGGCTACACCTTC; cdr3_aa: CASSLGTGNGYTF
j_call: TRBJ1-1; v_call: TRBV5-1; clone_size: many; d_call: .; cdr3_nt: TGCGCCAGCAGCTTGGACAGTCAAGCTTTCTTT; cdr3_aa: CASSLDSQAFF
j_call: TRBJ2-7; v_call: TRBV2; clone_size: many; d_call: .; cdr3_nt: TGTGCCAGCAGATACTCCACCAGCAAGTACTACGAGCAGTACTTC; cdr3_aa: CASRYSTSKYYEQYF
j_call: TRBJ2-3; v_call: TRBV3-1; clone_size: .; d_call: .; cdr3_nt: TGTGCCAGCAGCCTACGTCGGACTACAACCACAGATACGCAGTATTTT; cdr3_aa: CASSLRRTTTTDTQYF
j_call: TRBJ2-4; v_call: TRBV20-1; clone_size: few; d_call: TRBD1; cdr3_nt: TGCAGTGCTAGAGGGACAGGGTATGACATTCAGTACTTC; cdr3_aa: CSARGTGYDIQYF
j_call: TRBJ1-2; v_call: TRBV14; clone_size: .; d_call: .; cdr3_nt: TGTGCCAGCACCTCGCGGACTAACTATGGCTACACCTTC; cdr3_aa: CASTSRTNYGYTF
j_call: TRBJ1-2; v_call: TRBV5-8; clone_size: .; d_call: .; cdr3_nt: TGTGCCAGCAGCTTGGTCATCGGCAGAGCTAACTATGGCTACACCTTC; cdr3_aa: CASSLVIGRANYGYTF
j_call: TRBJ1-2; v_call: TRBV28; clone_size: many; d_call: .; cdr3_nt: TGTGCCAGCAGTTACTGGGATCGAGTTGGCTACACCTTC; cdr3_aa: CASSYWDRVGYTF
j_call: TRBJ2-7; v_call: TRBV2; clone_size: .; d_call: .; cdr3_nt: TGTGCCAGCACCGTATACTACGAGCAGTACTTC; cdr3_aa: CASTVYYEQYF
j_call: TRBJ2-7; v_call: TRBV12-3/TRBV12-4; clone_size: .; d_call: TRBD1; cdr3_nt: TGTGCCGGCAGGAGACGGACAGGGGGGGCCTACGAGCAGTACTTC; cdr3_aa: CAGRRRTGGAYEQYF
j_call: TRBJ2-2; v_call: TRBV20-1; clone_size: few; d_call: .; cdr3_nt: TGCAGTGCTAGAGACTCGGGCAGAAAGTTAACCGGGGAGCTGTTTTTT; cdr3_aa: CSARDSGRKLTGELFF
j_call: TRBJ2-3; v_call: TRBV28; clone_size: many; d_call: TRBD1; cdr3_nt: TGTGCCAGCAGTTCACCCGGGACAGGGTTGCAGGATACGCAGTATTTT; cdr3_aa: CASSSPGTGLQDTQYF
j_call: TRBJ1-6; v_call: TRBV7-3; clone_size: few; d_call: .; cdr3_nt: TGTGCCAGCAGCTTACAACCAATTAATTCACCCCTCCACTTT; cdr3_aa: CASSLQPINSPLHF
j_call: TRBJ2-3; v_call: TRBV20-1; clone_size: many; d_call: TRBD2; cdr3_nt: TGCAGTGCTAGTATCGGAGTAGCGGGCAACACAGATACGCAGTATTTT; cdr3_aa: CSASIGVAGNTDTQYF
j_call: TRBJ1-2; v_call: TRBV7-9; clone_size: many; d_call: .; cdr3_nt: TGTGCCAGCAGCCCGAGGACGGTACGCTATGGCTACACCTTC; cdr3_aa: CASSPRTVRYGYTF
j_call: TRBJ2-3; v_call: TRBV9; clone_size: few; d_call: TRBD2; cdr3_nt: TGTGCCAGCAGCGTAGATAGCGCTAGCGGGCGCACAGATACGCAGTATTTT; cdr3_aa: CASSVDSASGRTDTQYF